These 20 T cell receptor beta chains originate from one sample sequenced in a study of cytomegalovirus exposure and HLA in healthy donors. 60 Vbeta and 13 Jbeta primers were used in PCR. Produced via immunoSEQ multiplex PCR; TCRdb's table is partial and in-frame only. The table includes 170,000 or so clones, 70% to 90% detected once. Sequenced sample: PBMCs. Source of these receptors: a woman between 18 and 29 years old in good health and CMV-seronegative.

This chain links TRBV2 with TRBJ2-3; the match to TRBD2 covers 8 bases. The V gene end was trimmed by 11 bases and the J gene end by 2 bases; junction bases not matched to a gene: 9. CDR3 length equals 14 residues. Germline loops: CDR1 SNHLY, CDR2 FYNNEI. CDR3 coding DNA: TGTGCCGCAATGAGCGGGAGAGTCACAGATACGCAGTATTTT. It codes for CAAMSGRVTDTQYF.

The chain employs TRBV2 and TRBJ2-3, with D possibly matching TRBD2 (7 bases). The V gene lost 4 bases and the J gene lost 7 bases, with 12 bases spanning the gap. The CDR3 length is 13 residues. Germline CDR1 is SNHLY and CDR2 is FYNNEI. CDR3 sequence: CASSGRGPNTQYF. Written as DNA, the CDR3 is TGTGCCAGCAGTGGGCGGGGGCCAAATACGCAGTATTTT.

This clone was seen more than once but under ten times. In DNA form, the CDR3 reads TGCAGCGTAACCGGGACAGGGGGAGAAAAACTGTTTTTT. Its translation: CSVTGTGGEKLFF. The chain recombines TRBV29-1 with TRBJ1-4; TRBD1 matches 11 bases. In germline, CDR1 is SQVTM, CDR2 ANQGSEA. V was pared by 6 bases and J by 8 bases, with 5 bases of the junction left unmatched. The CDR3 is 13 residues long.

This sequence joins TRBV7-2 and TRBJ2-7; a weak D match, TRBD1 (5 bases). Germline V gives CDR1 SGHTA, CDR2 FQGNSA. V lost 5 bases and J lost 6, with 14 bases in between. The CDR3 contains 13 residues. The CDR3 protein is CASSRGRVSEQYF. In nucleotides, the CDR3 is TGTGCCAGCAGCAGGGGCAGGGTCAGCGAGCAGTACTTC.

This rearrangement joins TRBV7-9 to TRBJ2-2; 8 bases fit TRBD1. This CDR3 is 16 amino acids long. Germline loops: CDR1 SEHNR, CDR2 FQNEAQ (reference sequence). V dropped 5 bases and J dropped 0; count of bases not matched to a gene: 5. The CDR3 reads CASSKMTGANTGELFF. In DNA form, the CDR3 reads TGTGCCAGCAGCAAAATGACAGGGGCGAACACCGGGGAGCTGTTTTTT.

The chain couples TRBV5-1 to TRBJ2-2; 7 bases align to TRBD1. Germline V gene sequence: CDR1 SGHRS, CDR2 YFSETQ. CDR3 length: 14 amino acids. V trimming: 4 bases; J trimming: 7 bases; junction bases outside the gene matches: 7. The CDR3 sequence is CASSHDRANGELFF. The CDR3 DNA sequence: TGCGCCAGCAGCCATGACAGGGCAAACGGGGAGCTGTTTTTT.

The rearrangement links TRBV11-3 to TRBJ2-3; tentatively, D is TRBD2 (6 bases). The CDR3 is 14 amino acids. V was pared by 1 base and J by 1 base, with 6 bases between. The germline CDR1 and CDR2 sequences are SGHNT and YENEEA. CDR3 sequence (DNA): TGTGCCAGCAGCTTAGCGGGGGGCACAGATACGCAGTATTTT. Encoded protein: CASSLAGGTDTQYF.

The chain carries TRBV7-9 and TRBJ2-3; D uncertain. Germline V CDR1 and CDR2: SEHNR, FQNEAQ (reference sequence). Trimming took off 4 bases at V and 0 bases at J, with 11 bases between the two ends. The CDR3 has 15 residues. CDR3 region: CASSSFRGSTDTQYF. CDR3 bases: TGTGCCAGCAGCTCATTTCGCGGTAGCACAGATACGCAGTATTTT. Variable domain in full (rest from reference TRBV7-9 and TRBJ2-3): DTGVSQNPRHKITKRGQNVTFRCDPISEHNRLYWYRQTLGQGPEFLTYFQNEAQLEKSRLLSDRFSAERPKGSFSTLEIQRTEQGDSAMYLCASSSFRGSTDTQYFGPGTRLTVL.

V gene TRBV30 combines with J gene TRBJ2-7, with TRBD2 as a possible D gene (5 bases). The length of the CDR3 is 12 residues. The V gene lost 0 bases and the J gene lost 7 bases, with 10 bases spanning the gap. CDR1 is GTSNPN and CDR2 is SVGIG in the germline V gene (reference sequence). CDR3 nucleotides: TGTGCCTGGAGTGTACAAGGGAGTGAGCAGTACTTC. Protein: CAWSVQGSEQYF.

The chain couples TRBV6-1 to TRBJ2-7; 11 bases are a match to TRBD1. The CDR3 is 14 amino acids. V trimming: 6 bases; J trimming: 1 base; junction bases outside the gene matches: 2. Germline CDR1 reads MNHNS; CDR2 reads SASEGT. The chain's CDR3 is CASRGQGVSYEQYF. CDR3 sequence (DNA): TGTGCCAGCAGGGGACAGGGGGTTTCCTACGAGCAGTACTTC.

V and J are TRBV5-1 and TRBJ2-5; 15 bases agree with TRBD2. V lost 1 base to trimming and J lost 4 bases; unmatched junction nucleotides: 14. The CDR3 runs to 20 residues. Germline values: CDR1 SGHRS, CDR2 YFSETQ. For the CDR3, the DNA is TGCGCCAGCAGCTTGTACGGCGGAGGACTAGCGGGAGGGCCTCTAGAGACCCAGTACTTC. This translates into CASSLYGGGLAGGPLETQYF.

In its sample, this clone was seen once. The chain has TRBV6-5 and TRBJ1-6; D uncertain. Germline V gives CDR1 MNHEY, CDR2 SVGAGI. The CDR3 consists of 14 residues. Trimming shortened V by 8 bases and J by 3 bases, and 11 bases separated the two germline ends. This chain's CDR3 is CASARSGYNSPLHF. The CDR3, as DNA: TGTGCCAGCGCACGATCCGGCTATAATTCACCCCTCCACTTT.

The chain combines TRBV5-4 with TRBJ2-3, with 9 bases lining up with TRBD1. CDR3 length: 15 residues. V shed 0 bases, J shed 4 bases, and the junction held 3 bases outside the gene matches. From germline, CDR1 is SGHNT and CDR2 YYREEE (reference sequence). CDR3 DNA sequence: TGTGCCAGCAGCTTGGGGACAGGGGCGGCAGATACGCAGTATTTT. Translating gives CASSLGTGAADTQYF.

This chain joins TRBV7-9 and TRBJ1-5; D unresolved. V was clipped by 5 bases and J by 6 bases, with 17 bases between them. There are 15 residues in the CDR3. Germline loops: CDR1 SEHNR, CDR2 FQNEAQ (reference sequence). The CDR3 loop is CASSMGLVPGQPQHF. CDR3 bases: TGTGCCAGCAGCATGGGTTTGGTTCCGGGTCAGCCCCAGCATTTT. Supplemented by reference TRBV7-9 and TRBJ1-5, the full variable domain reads DTGVSQNPRHKITKRGQNVTFRCDPISEHNRLYWYRQTLGQGPEFLTYFQNEAQLEKSRLLSDRFSAERPKGSFSTLEIQRTEQGDSAMYLCASSMGLVPGQPQHFGDGTRLSIL.

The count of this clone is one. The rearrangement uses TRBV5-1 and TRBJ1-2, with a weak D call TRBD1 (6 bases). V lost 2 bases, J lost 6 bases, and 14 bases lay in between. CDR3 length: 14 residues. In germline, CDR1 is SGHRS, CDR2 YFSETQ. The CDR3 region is CASSFYQGMDGYTF. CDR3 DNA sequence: TGCGCCAGCAGCTTCTACCAGGGGATGGATGGCTACACCTTC.

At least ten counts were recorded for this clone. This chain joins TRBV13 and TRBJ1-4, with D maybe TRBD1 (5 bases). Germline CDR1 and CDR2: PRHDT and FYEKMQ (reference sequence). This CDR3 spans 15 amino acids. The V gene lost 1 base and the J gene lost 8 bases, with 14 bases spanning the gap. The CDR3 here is CASSLVAAGNEKLFF. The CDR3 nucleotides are TGTGCCAGCAGCTTAGTCGCGGCAGGGAACGAAAAACTGTTTTTT. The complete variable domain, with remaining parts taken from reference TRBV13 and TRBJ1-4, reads AAGVIQSPRHLIKEKRETATLKCYPIPRHDTVYWYQQGPGQDPQFLISFYEKMQSDKGSIPDRFSAQQFSDYHSELNMSSLELGDSALYFCASSLVAAGNEKLFFGSGTQLSVL.

The CDR3 DNA reads TGTGCCAGCAGTGATCGACTAGCGGGGTACAACACCGGGGAGCTGTTTTTT. It encodes CASSDRLAGYNTGELFF. The chain is built from TRBV27 and TRBJ2-2; 11 positions agree with TRBD2. The junction had 7 bases not matched to a gene; V was cut back by 5 bases and J by 2 bases. This CDR3 has 17 amino acids. Germline V gene lookup returns CDR1 MNHEY and CDR2 SMNVEV (reference sequence).

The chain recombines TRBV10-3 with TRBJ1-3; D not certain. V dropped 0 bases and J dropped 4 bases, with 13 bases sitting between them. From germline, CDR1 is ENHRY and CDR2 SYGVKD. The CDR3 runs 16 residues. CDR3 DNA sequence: TGTGCCATCAGTGAGTCGATTTTAGGAGGAGGAAACACCATATATTTT. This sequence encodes CAISESILGGGNTIYF.

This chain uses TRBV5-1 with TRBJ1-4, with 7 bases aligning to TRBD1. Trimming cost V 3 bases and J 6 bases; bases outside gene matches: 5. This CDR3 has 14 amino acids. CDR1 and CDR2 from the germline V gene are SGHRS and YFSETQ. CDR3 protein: CASSSDREDEKLFF. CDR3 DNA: TGCGCCAGCAGCTCCGACAGGGAGGATGAAAAACTGTTTTTT.

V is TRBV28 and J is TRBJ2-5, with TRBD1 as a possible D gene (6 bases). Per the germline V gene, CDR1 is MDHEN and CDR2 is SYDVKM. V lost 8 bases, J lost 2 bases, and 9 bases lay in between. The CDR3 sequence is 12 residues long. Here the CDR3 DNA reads TGTGCCAGCGGTAGGGGGCAAGAGACCCAGTACTTC. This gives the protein CASGRGQETQYF.